The entry that follows covers one TCR beta chain sequence. The length of the CDR3 is 15 residues. Trimming removed 0 bases from V and 2 bases from J, with 11 bases in between. CDR1 is MGHRA, CDR2 YSYEKL, per germline. TCRdb keeps only in-frame clones here, not all; method: immunoSEQ multiplex PCR. The data show roughly 210,000 clones, around 86% seen once. Enrollees, about 18 to 90 years old, lived in 24 US areas. Cohort placement rested on clinical history that participants reported themselves. This sample stems from a study of blood T cell repertoires in COVID-19. Study information: Both acute and convalescent COVID-19 samples were obtained from the United States, Italy and Spain.

Specimen: PBMCs or T cells enriched from blood (not recorded which). This sequence originates from a young man in a cohort exposed to, infected with or recovered from COVID-19 (not recorded which). The rearrangement joins TRBV4-1 to TRBJ2-7; tentatively, D is TRBD1 (5 bases). CDR3 sequence reads: CASSQDTGIPYEQYF. The CDR3, as DNA: TGCGCCAGCAGCCAAGATACAGGCATCCCCTACGAGCAGTACTTC.